Many counts were recorded for the clone carrying this T cell receptor (beta chain). This sample stems from a study of T cells in Graves' hyperthyroidism and ophthalmopathy. Those with hyperthyroidism were 18 to 65 years old, newly diagnosed, and ill for under 2 months. Template material for amplifying TCR beta CDR3 regions consisted of RNA transcripts. First-round RT-PCR targeting the TCR CDR3 was performed with the HTBI primer set. TCRdb re-called the multiplex PCR reads with MiXCR, one entry per CDR3 protein. The data contain a few hundred thousand distinct CDR3 sequences, about 14% of them seen just once; the ten biggest clones take up approximately 15%. This receptor was identified in a woman between 35 and 50 years old with Graves' hyperthyroidism. The sample consisted of blood.

Here the CDR3 reads CASSQRQGASGYTGELFF. As DNA, the CDR3 is TGTGCCAGCAGCCAGCGACAAGGGGCTAGCGGGTACACCGGGGAGCTGTTTTTT. V gene TRBV3-1 combines with J gene TRBJ2-2, with 8 bases aligning to TRBD2. The CDR3 runs to 18 residues. Germline V gives CDR1 LGHDT, CDR2 YNNKEL (reference sequence). J gave up 3 bases and V 3 bases, and 12 bases lay outside the gene matches.